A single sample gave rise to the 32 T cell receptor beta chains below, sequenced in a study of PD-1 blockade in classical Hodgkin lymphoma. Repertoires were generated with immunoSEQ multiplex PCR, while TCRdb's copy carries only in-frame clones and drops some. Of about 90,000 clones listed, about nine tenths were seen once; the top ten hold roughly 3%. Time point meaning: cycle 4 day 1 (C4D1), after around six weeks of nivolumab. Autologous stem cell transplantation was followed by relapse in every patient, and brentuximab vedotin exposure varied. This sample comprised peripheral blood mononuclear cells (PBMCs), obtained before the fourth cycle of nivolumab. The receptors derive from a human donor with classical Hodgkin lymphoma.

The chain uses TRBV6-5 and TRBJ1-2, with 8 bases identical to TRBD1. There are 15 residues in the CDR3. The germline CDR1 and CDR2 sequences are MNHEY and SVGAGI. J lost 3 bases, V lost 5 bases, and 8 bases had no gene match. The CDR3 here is CASSLQGEGDYGYTF. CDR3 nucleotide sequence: TGTGCCAGCAGTCTACAGGGGGAGGGGGACTATGGCTACACCTTC.

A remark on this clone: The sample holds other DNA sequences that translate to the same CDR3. The DNA for the CDR3 is TGTGCCAGCAGCCAGCCACCGAACACCGGGGAGCTGTTTTTT. It yields the protein CASSQPPNTGELFF. This sequence joins TRBV4-2 and TRBJ2-2; D remains ambiguous. The CDR3 is 14 residues long. Per the germline V gene, CDR1 is LGHNA and CDR2 is YNFKEQ. V was trimmed by 3 bases and J by 0 bases, leaving 5 bases between them.

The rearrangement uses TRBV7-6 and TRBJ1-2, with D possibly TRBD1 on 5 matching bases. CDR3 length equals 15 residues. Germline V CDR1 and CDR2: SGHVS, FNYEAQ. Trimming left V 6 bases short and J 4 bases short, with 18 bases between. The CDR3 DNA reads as TGTGCCAGCAGTTCCTGGGACCTGGGTCTCTATGGCTACACCTTC. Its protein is CASSSWDLGLYGYTF.

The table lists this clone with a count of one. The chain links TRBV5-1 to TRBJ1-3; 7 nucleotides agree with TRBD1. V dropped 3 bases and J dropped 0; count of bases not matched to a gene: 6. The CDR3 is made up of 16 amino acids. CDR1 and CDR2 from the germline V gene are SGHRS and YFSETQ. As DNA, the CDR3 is TGCGCCAGCAGCTCCGGGACAGATCCCTCTGGAAACACCATATATTTT. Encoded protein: CASSSGTDPSGNTIYF.

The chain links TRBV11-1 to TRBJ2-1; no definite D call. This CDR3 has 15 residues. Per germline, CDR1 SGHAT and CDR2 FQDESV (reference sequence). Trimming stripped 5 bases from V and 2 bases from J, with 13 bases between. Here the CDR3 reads CASSPLMVPYNEQFF. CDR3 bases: TGTGCCAGCAGCCCCCTCATGGTACCCTACAATGAGCAGTTCTTC.

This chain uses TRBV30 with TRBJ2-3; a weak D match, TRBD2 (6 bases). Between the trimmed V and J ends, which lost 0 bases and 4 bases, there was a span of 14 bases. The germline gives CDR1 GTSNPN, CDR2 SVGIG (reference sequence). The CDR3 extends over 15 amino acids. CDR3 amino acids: CAWSVLGGSPDTQYF. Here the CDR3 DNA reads TGTGCCTGGAGTGTCCTCGGGGGTAGCCCAGATACGCAGTATTTT.

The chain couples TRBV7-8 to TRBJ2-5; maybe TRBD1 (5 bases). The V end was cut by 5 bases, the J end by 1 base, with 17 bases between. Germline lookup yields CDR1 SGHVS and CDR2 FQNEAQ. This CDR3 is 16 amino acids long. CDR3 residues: CASSHVSGYGQETQYF. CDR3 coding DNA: TGTGCCAGCAGCCATGTTTCAGGGTATGGCCAAGAGACCCAGTACTTC.

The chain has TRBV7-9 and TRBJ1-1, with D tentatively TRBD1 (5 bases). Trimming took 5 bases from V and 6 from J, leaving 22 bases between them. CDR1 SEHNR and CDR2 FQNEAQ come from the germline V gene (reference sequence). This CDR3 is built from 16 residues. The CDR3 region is CASSQRPGTSGAEAFF. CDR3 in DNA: TGTGCCAGCAGCCAACGTCCCGGGACGTCGGGGGCTGAAGCTTTCTTT.

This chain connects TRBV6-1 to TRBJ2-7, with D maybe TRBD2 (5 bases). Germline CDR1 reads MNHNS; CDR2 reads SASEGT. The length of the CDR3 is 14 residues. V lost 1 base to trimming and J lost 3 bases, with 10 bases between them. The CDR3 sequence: CASSEERALYEQYF. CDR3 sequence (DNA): TGTGCCAGCAGTGAAGAGAGGGCCCTCTACGAGCAGTACTTC.

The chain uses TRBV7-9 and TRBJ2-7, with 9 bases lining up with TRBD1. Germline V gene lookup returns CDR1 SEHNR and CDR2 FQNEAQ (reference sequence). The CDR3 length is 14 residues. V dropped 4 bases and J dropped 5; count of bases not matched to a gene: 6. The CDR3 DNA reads TGTGCCAGCAGCTCGGGACAGGGTTCCAACGAGCAGTACTTC. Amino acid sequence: CASSSGQGSNEQYF. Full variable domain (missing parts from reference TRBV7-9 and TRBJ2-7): DTGVSQNPRHKITKRGQNVTFRCDPISEHNRLYWYRQTLGQGPEFLTYFQNEAQLEKSRLLSDRFSAERPKGSFSTLEIQRTEQGDSAMYLCASSSGQGSNEQYFGPGTRLTVT.

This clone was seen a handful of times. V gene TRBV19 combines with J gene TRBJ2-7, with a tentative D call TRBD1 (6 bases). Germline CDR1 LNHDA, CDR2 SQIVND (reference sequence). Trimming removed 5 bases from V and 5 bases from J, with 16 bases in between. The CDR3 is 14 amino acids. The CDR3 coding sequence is TGTGCCAGTAGTTTGGGCACAGGGAAGGACGAGCAGTACTTC. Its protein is CASSLGTGKDEQYF.

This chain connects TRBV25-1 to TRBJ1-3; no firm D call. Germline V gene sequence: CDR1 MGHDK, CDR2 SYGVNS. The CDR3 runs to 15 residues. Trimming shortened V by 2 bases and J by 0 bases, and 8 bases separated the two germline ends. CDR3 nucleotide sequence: TGTGCCAGCAGTGAACTAACAGCCTCTGGAAACACCATATATTTT. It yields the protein CASSELTASGNTIYF.

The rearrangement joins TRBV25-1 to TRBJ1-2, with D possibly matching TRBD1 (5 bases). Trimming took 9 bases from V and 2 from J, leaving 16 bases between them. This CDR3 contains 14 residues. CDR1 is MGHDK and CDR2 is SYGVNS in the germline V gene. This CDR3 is CASTSREGNYGYTF. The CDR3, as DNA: TGTGCCAGTACCTCCAGGGAAGGAAACTATGGCTACACCTTC.

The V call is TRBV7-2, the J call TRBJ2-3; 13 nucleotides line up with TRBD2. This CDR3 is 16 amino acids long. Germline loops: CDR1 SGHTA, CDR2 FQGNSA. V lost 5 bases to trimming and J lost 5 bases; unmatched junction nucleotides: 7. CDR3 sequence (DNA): TGTGCCAGCAGCCACAGTACTAGCGGGGGGGGAGATACGCAGTATTTT. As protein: CASSHSTSGGGDTQYF.

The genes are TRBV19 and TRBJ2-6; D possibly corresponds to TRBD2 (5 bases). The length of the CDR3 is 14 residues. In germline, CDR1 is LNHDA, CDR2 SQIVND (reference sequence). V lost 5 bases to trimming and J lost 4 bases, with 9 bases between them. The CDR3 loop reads CASSDYQGANVLTF. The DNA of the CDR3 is TGTGCCAGTAGTGACTATCAGGGGGCCAACGTCCTGACTTTC.

CDR3 in DNA: TGCGCCAGCAGCCAAGATACCCTCTACGAGCAGTACTTC. Its translation: CASSQDTLYEQYF. The chain employs TRBV4-1 and TRBJ2-7; no clear D gene. This CDR3 is 13 amino acids long. Deletions cut 0 bases from V and 3 bases from J, with 6 bases between. Germline loops: CDR1 MGHRA, CDR2 YSYEKL.

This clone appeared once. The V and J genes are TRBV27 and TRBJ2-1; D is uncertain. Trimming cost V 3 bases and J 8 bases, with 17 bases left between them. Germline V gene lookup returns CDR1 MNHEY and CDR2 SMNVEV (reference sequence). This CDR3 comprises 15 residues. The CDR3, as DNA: TGTGCCAGCAGTTTTTGGCAGGCCCCCCGGGATGAGCAGTTCTTC. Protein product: CASSFWQAPRDEQFF.

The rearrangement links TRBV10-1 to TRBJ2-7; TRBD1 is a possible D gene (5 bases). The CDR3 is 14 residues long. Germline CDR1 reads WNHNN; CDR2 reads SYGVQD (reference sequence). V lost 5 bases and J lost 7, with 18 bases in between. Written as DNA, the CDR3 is TGCGCCAGCAGTAAAGAAACAGGATTGGGGGAGCAGTACTTC. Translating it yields CASSKETGLGEQYF.

The CDR3, as DNA: TGTGCCAGCAGAGCCTGGACAGGGAGTAACACTGAAGCTTTCTTT. Translating gives CASRAWTGSNTEAFF. The chain carries TRBV6-4 and TRBJ1-1, with TRBD1 identical over 8 bases. Germline V lookup: CDR1 MRHNA, CDR2 SNTAGT. CDR3 length: 15 amino acids. With V trimmed by 6 bases and J by 2 bases, 8 bases remained unmatched.

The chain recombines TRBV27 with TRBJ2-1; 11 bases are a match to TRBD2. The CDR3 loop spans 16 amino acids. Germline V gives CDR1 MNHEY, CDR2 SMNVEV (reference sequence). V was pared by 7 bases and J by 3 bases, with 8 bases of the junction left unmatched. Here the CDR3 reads CASTQLAGALYNEQFF. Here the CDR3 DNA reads TGTGCCAGCACCCAACTAGCGGGGGCTCTCTACAATGAGCAGTTCTTC.

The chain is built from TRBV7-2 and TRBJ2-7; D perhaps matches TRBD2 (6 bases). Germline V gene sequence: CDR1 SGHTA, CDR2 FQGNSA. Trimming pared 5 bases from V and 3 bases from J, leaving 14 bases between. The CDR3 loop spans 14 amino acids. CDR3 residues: CASSGGLLNYEQYF. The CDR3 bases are TGTGCCAGCAGCGGGGGGTTGCTGAACTACGAGCAGTACTTC.

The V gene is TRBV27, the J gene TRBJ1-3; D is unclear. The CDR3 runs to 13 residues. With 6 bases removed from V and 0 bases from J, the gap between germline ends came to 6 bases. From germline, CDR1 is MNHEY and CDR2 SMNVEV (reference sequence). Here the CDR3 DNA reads TGTGCCAGCAGAGGGTTCTCTGGAAACACCATATATTTT. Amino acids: CASRGFSGNTIYF.

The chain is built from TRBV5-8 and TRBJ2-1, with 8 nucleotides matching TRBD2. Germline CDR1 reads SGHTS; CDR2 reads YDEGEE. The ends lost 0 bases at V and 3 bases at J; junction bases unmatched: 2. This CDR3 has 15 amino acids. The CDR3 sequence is CASSLASGSYNEQFF. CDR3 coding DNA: TGTGCCAGCAGCTTGGCGAGCGGGAGCTACAATGAGCAGTTCTTC.

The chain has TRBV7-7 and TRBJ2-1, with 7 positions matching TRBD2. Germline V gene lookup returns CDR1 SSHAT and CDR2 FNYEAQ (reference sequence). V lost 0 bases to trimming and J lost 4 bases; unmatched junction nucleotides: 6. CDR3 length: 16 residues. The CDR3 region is CASSLAGLTTYNEQFF. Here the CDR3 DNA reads TGTGCCAGCAGCTTAGCGGGACTAACTACTTACAATGAGCAGTTCTTC.

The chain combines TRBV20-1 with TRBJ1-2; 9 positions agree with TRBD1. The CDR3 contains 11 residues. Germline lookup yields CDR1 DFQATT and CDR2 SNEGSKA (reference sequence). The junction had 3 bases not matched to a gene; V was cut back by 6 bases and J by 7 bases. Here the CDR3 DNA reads TGCAGTGCCGGGACAGGGACTGGCTACACCTTC. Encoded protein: CSAGTGTGYTF.

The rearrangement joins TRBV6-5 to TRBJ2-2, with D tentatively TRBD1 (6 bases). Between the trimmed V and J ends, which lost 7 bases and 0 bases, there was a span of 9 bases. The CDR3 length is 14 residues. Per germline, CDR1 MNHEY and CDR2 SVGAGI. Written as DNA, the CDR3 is TGTGCCAGCACCGGACAGTCGAACACCGGGGAGCTGTTTTTT. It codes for CASTGQSNTGELFF.

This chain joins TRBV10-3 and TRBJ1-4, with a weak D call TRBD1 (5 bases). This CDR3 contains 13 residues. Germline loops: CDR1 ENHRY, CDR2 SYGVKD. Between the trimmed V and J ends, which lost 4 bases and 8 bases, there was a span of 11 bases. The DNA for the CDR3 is TGTGCCATCAGTGTAGGGGTCGGCGAAAAACTGTTTTTT. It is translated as CAISVGVGEKLFF.

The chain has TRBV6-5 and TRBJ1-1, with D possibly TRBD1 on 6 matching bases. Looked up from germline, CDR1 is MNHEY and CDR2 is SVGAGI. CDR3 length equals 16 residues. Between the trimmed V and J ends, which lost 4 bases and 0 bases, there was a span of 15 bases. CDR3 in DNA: TGTGCCAGCAGTTCAGACAACAGGGTTATGAACACTGAAGCTTTCTTT. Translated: CASSSDNRVMNTEAFF.

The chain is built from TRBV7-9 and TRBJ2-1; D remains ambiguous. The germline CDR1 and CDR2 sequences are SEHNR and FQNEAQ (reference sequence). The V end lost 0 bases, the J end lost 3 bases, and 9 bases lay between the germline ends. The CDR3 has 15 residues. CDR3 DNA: TGTGCCAGCAGCTTAGCCCCGGCTGGCTACAATGAGCAGTTCTTC. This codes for CASSLAPAGYNEQFF.

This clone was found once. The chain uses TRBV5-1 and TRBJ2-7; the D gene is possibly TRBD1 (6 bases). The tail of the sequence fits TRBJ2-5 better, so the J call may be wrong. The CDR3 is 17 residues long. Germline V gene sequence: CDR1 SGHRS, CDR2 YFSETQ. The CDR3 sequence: CASSLVPSRGYQETQYF. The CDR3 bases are TGCGCCAGCAGCTTGGTCCCGTCCAGGGGATACCAAGAGACCCAGTACTTC.

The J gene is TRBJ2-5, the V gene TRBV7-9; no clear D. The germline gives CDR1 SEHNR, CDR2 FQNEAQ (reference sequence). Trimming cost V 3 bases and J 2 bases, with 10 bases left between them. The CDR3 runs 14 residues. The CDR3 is CASSFGLVQETQYF. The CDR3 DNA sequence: TGTGCCAGCAGCTTCGGTCTAGTTCAAGAGACCCAGTACTTC.

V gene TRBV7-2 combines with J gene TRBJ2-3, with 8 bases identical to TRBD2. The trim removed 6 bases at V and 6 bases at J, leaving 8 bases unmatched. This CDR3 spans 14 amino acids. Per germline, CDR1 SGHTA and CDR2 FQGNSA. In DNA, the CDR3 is TGTGCCAGCAGTAGGACTAGCCCCCTCGATACGCAGTATTTT. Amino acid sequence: CASSRTSPLDTQYF.